This T cell receptor (beta chain) was captured in a study of cytomegalovirus exposure and HLA in healthy donors. Findings and limits, study-wide: Cytomegalovirus status was reportedly diagnosed by the classifier with high sensitivity and specificity. The study recorded 150 to 200 TCR beta chains that were cytomegalovirus-associated.

In regard to this clone: Its antigen is undetermined.

TCRdb keeps only in-frame clones here, not all; method: immunoSEQ multiplex PCR. The sample lists 100,000 to 150,000 clones; 86% were seen once. The donors formed part of the approximately 110-subject validation cohort, distinct from the approximately 670-subject first cohort. The sample taken for sequencing was PBMCs. This TCR was recovered from a man younger than 35 in good health and CMV-seronegative.

The CDR3 here is CASSELAGGYNEQFF. DNA for the CDR3: TGTGCCAGCAGTGAACTAGCGGGAGGGTACAATGAGCAGTTCTTC. The chain recombines TRBV6-1 with TRBJ2-1; 12 bases are a match to TRBD2. Germline CDR1 MNHNS, CDR2 SASEGT. This CDR3 comprises 15 residues. Trimming took 2 bases from V and 4 from J; bases not matched to a gene: 0.